This T cell receptor beta chain was sequenced during a study of cytomegalovirus exposure and HLA in healthy donors. Researchers ran the PCR with 60 Vbeta and 13 Jbeta primers. Assay: immunoSEQ multiplex PCR; the TCRdb copy retains only in-frame clones and omits some. Of about 120,000 clones listed, about 10% are singletons. Whole-study findings and limits: Immune exposure data for these donors was limited to CMV serostatus.

This clone occurred a few times. Its specificity is unknown. CDR1 is SEHNR and CDR2 is FQNEAQ in the germline V gene (reference sequence). V lost 1 base, J lost 5 bases, and 8 bases lay in between. This CDR3 is 14 amino acids long. The chain combines TRBV7-9 with TRBJ1-4; D unclear. The origin of this receptor is a man aged 30 to 39 in good health and CMV-seronegative. Material for sequencing was PBMCs. The CDR3 sequence is CASSLVGGNEKLFF. The CDR3 nucleotides are TGTGCCAGCAGCTTAGTTGGAGGGAATGAAAAACTGTTTTTT.